Each of the 17 T cell receptor beta chains below was sequenced from the same sample in a study of T cell responses to AZD1222 COVID-19 vaccine. Repertoires were generated with immunoSEQ multiplex PCR, while TCRdb's copy carries only in-frame clones and drops some. This table has some 140,000 clones, about 91% appearing once. Sequenced material: peripheral blood, taken on day 0 of AZD1222 vaccination. All receptors come from an adult in good health.

V is TRBV7-3 and J is TRBJ2-2; the D call may be TRBD1 or TRBD2 (5 bases each). CDR1 SGHTA and CDR2 FQGTGA come from the germline V gene. The CDR3 contains 13 residues. Trimming removed 5 bases from V and 9 bases from J, with 13 bases in between. The DNA for the CDR3 is TGTGCCAGCAGCCCCTTCCGGGGCCGGGAGCTGTTTTTT. Encoded protein: CASSPFRGRELFF.

In its sample, this clone was seen once. The chain carries TRBV5-6 and TRBJ2-2, with D possibly being TRBD2 (5 bases). V lost 5 bases and J 1 base, leaving 9 bases between the germline ends. Germline values: CDR1 SGHDT, CDR2 YYEEEE. The CDR3 runs 14 residues. Here the CDR3 reads CASSRELNTGELFF. DNA of the CDR3: TGTGCCAGCAGTAGGGAGCTGAACACCGGGGAGCTGTTTTTT.

The J gene is TRBJ2-4, the V gene TRBV18; TRBD1 or TRBD2 may be the D gene (5 bases each). Germline V gives CDR1 KGHSH, CDR2 LQKENI. This CDR3 region has 14 residues. V dropped 4 bases and J dropped 2 bases, with 9 bases sitting between them. CDR3 in amino acids: CASSQGPSKNIQYF. DNA for the CDR3: TGTGCCAGCTCACAGGGACCTTCCAAAAACATTCAGTACTTC.

V is TRBV7-2 and J is TRBJ2-4; TRBD1 matches at 8 bases. The J segment lost 1 base and the V segment lost 5 bases, leaving 1 base of the junction unmatched. Germline assignment: CDR1 SGHTA and CDR2 FQGNSA. The CDR3 is 14 amino acids. The CDR3: CASSRDRAKNIQYF. CDR3 DNA: TGTGCCAGCAGCCGGGACAGGGCCAAAAACATTCAGTACTTC.

The J gene is TRBJ2-7, the V gene TRBV10-3; 8 nucleotides agree with TRBD1. CDR1 is ENHRY, CDR2 SYGVKD, per germline. CDR3 length: 14 amino acids. The trim removed 5 bases at V and 1 base at J, leaving 4 bases unmatched. The CDR3 DNA sequence: TGTGCCATCAGTCATCGGACAGGGTCCTACGAGCAGTACTTC. It specifies CAISHRTGSYEQYF.

V gene TRBV20-1 combines with J gene TRBJ2-5; no firm D call. Trimming left V 3 bases short and J 4 bases short, with 6 bases between. Looked up from germline, CDR1 is DFQATT and CDR2 is SNEGSKA (reference sequence). The CDR3 runs 11 residues. CDR3 sequence: CSASPGETQYF. CDR3 coding DNA: TGCAGTGCTAGCCCAGGAGAGACCCAGTACTTC.

This rearrangement joins TRBV7-9 to TRBJ2-7; possibly TRBD1 for D (6 bases). The V and J ends lost 5 bases and 4 bases respectively, with 18 bases between them. The CDR3 extends over 15 amino acids. Germline V gene sequence: CDR1 SEHNR, CDR2 FQNEAQ (reference sequence). The CDR3 protein is CASSQQQGGGYEQYF. The CDR3 bases are TGTGCCAGCAGCCAACAACAGGGCGGAGGATACGAGCAGTACTTC.

The V and J genes are TRBV4-1 and TRBJ1-2; D may be TRBD1 (5 bases). The V gene lost 5 bases and the J gene lost 4 bases, with 14 bases spanning the gap. There are 14 residues in the CDR3. Germline loops: CDR1 MGHRA, CDR2 YSYEKL. The chain's CDR3 is CASSLGTGIYGYTF. CDR3 DNA: TGCGCCAGCAGCTTAGGGACTGGGATCTATGGCTACACCTTC.

V and J are TRBV27 and TRBJ2-4, with 9 bases aligning to TRBD1. In germline, CDR1 is MNHEY, CDR2 SMNVEV (reference sequence). The J segment lost 7 bases and the V segment lost 4 bases, leaving 5 bases of the junction unmatched. The CDR3 is 14 residues long. Here the CDR3 reads CASSSSGTGNIQYF. The CDR3 DNA is TGTGCCAGCAGTTCATCCGGGACAGGGAACATTCAGTACTTC.

The chain uses TRBV18 and TRBJ1-2; the D is unclear. Germline V lookup: CDR1 KGHSH, CDR2 LQKENI. Trimming shortened V by 3 bases and J by 6 bases, and 14 bases separated the two germline ends. The CDR3 runs 14 residues. CDR3 sequence: CASSPTTPDDGYTF. Here the CDR3 DNA reads TGTGCCAGCTCACCGACGACTCCCGACGATGGCTACACCTTC.

The gene calls are TRBV24-1 and TRBJ1-5; TRBD1 might be the D (6 bases). Trimming cost V 5 bases and J 3 bases, with 7 bases left between them. Germline V gene lookup returns CDR1 KGHDR and CDR2 SFDVKD. This CDR3 spans 13 amino acids. The CDR3 DNA reads TGTGCCACCAGTGGACAGGCCAATCAGCCCCAGCATTTT. It encodes CATSGQANQPQHF.

The V call is TRBV28, the J call TRBJ1-1; D might be TRBD1 (6 bases). Germline lookup yields CDR1 MDHEN and CDR2 SYDVKM. CDR3 length: 14 amino acids. Trimming took off 6 bases at V and 4 bases at J, with 15 bases between the two ends. The CDR3 bases are TGTGCCAGCAGACCCAACAGGGAGTCCACTGAAGCTTTCTTT. It specifies CASRPNRESTEAFF.

The chain employs TRBV27 and TRBJ1-2; no firm D call. Germline V CDR1 and CDR2: MNHEY, SMNVEV (reference sequence). The V end lost 10 bases, the J end lost 2 bases, and 14 bases lay between the germline ends. The CDR3 consists of 13 residues. The CDR3 spells CATMGQTNYGYTF. CDR3 DNA sequence: TGTGCCACAATGGGCCAAACAAACTATGGCTACACCTTC.

This chain connects TRBV2 to TRBJ2-1; D unclear. The CDR3 is 12 residues long. CDR1 SNHLY and CDR2 FYNNEI come from the germline V gene. V lost 4 bases to trimming and J lost 7 bases, with 8 bases between them. The DNA for the CDR3 is TGTGCCAGCAGTGCGGACCGTAATGAGCAGTTCTTC. Residues: CASSADRNEQFF.

The rearrangement joins TRBV10-2 to TRBJ1-5, with a tentative D call TRBD1 (5 bases). V lost 5 bases to trimming and J lost 5 bases, with 7 bases between them. Germline lookup yields CDR1 WSHSY and CDR2 SAAADI. The CDR3 is 12 residues long. The CDR3 bases are TGCGCCAGCAGTCAACAGGATCAGCCCCAGCATTTT. This sequence encodes CASSQQDQPQHF.

This chain connects TRBV19 to TRBJ2-7; TRBD1 is a possible D gene (6 bases). Deletions cut 6 bases from V and 0 bases from J, with 18 bases between. The CDR3 totals 16 residues. Germline CDR1 is LNHDA and CDR2 is SQIVND (reference sequence). The DNA for the CDR3 is TGTGCCAGTAGCTTTCGTTCGCAGGGGCCCTCCTACGAGCAGTACTTC. Its translation: CASSFRSQGPSYEQYF.

The chain recombines TRBV6-6 with TRBJ1-4, with no clear D. The CDR3 runs to 15 residues. Trimming pared 1 base from V and 3 bases from J, leaving 9 bases between. CDR1 is MNHNY, CDR2 SVGAGI, per germline (reference sequence). Here the CDR3 reads CASSYYRESNEKLFF. The DNA for the CDR3 is TGTGCCAGCAGTTACTATCGGGAGTCTAATGAAAAACTGTTTTTT.